One and the same sample provided the 30 T cell receptor beta chains below, sequenced in a study of Tregs in tolerant kidney transplant recipients. Related graft donors supplied nonmyeloablative bone marrow transplants, and mixed chimerism was transient. The table came from immunoSEQ multiplex PCR; TCRdb's copy has only in-frame clones and leaves some out. The repertoire table contains about 23,000 clones. The sample was CD4+ T cells from blood (PBMCs), taken 6 months after the transplant. These TCRs come from a human patient who received a combined kidney and bone marrow transplant. Some T cells may have come from the graft donor.

Note on this clone: The CDR3 end is not reached by the read, which stops 3 residues before it; the germline J gene fills it in. The J gene is TRBJ2-7, the V gene TRBV7-9; possible D gene TRBD2, 6 bases. From germline, CDR1 is SEHNR and CDR2 FQNEAQ (reference sequence). Trimming removed 3 bases at V and 5 bases at J, with 14 bases between. The CDR3 is 14 residues long. The CDR3 bases that were read are TGTGCCAGCAGCTTCCGTCTAGCGAGGGACGAG. It encodes CASSFRLARDE. The complete CDR3 reads CASSFRLARDEQYF.

With respect to this clone: The sequenced fragment ends 3 residues before the CDR3 boundary, so the rest is inferred from the germline J gene. The rearrangement links TRBV20-1 to TRBJ2-1; D unclear. The CDR3 consists of 13 residues. Trimming removed 0 bases at V and 9 bases at J, with 12 bases between. Germline CDR1 is DFQATT and CDR2 is SNEGSKA (reference sequence). The covered CDR3 bases are TGCAGTGCTAGAGAGTTCACAAGAAGTGAG. Its translation is CSAREFTRSE. The whole CDR3 region reads CSAREFTRSEQFF.

About this clone itself: The CDR3 end falls 3 residues outside the read, so it is completed with the germline J gene. The rearrangement joins TRBV2 to TRBJ2-7, with D possibly TRBD1 on 6 matching bases. The V and J ends lost 5 bases and 4 bases respectively, with 12 bases between them. Germline V gene lookup returns CDR1 SNHLY and CDR2 FYNNEI. The CDR3 totals 13 residues. CDR3 DNA (partial): TGTGCCAGCAGTCCGGACAGCGTATACGAG. Protein: CASSPDSVYE. In full, the CDR3 is CASSPDSVYEQYF.

The sequenced CDR3 bases are TGTGCCAGCAGCTTACGACGACAGGGTGTGGGCGGC. This encodes CASSLRRQGVGG. The entire CDR3 reads CASSLRRQGVGGYTF. The gene calls are TRBV7-2 and TRBJ1-2, with 7 bases identical to TRBD1. The CDR3 end falls 3 residues outside the read, so it is completed with the germline J gene. Germline loops: CDR1 SGHTA, CDR2 FQGNSA. The CDR3 extends over 15 amino acids. Variable domain in full (rest from reference TRBV7-2 and TRBJ1-2): GAGVSQSPSNKVTEKGKDVELRCDPISGHTALYWYRQSLGQGLEFLIYFQGNSAPDKSGLPSDRFSAERTGGSVSTLTIQRTQQEDSAVYLCASSLRRQGVGGYTFGSGTRLTVV.

On this clone itself: The CDR3 end falls 3 residues outside the read, so it is completed with the germline J gene. The chain combines TRBV16 with TRBJ2-7, with 7 bases that match TRBD1. In germline, CDR1 is KGHSY, CDR2 FQNENV. Trimming removed 3 bases from V and 3 bases from J; junction bases left unmatched: 5. The length of the CDR3 is 14 residues. The CDR3 bases that were read are TGTGCCAGCAGCCACTGGGACAGAGTCTACGAG. This encodes CASSHWDRVYE. From start to end, the CDR3 is CASSHWDRVYEQYF.

As to this clone: Coverage ceases 3 residues before the CDR3 finishes, and the germline J gene fills in the end. The rearrangement joins TRBV10-3 to TRBJ1-5, with 9 bases aligning to TRBD1. The CDR3 runs to 13 residues. Germline V gives CDR1 ENHRY, CDR2 SYGVKD. The V and J ends lost 9 bases and 5 bases, in that order; junction bases with no gene match: 5. The CDR3 DNA, read in part, is TGTGCCATGGGGAGGGACAGGGATCAGCCC. Translation gives CAMGRDRDQP. The full CDR3 protein is CAMGRDRDQPQHF.

The CDR3 loop is CASSPGTGTGELFF. Incomplete CDR3 DNA: TGTGCCAGCAGCCCTGGGACAGGGACCGGGGAG. The chain has TRBV5-6 and TRBJ2-2; 9 bases align to TRBD1. The missing CDR3 end, 3 residues past where the read stops, is filled in from the germline J gene. The J segment lost 5 bases and the V segment lost 4 bases, leaving 3 bases of the junction unmatched. CDR3 length: 14 residues. Germline CDR1 SGHDT, CDR2 YYEEEE.

CDR3 DNA, as far as it was read: TGTGCCAGCTCACCCCTAGCGGGCTCCTACAATGAG. Encoded protein: CASSPLAGSYNE. The CDR3, in full, reads CASSPLAGSYNEQFF. V is TRBV18 and J is TRBJ2-1; TRBD2 agrees at 8 bases. The sequence runs out 3 residues before the end of the CDR3; the remainder is reconstructed from the germline J gene. This CDR3 spans 15 amino acids. Per the germline V gene, CDR1 is KGHSH and CDR2 is LQKENI. V shed 3 bases, J shed 0 bases, and the junction held 1 base outside the gene matches.

In regard to this clone: The sequenced fragment ends 3 residues before the CDR3 boundary, so the rest is inferred from the germline J gene. The chain couples TRBV6-2 or TRBV6-3 to TRBJ2-1, with a tentative D call TRBD1 (6 bases). Germline V lookup: CDR1 MNHEY, CDR2 SVGEGT. V lost 2 bases and J 1 base, leaving 9 bases between the germline ends. The CDR3 is 15 amino acids. The CDR3: CASSYLRGSYNEQFF. The sequenced part of the CDR3 DNA is TGTGCCAGCAGTTACCTAAGGGGGTCCTACAATGAG.

A remark on this clone: Read data end 3 residues before the CDR3 end; the end is taken from the germline J gene. The rearrangement joins TRBV14 to TRBJ2-5; 9 bases are a match to TRBD1. This CDR3 spans 14 amino acids. V gave up 4 bases and J gave up 3 bases; unmatched junction bases: 3. Germline assignment: CDR1 SGHDN and CDR2 FVKESK. The CDR3 spells CASSRGQGEETQYF. CDR3 bases read: TGTGCCAGCAGCCGGGGACAGGGAGAAGAGACC.

In the case of this clone: Coverage ceases 3 residues before the CDR3 finishes, and the germline J gene fills in the end. The chain has TRBV14 and TRBJ2-1; 11 nucleotides agree with TRBD2. The CDR3 has 15 amino acids. V lost 1 base and J lost 9; bases outside the gene matches: 5. CDR1 is SGHDN, CDR2 FVKESK, per germline. The CDR3 DNA, read in part, is TGTGCCAGCAGCCAAGTAACTAGCGGGAGTATTGAG. It specifies CASSQVTSGSIE. The full-length CDR3 reads as CASSQVTSGSIEQFF.

A remark on this clone: The read is 3 residues too short to cover the CDR3 end, so that end is filled in from the germline J gene. This chain uses TRBV5-1 with TRBJ1-3; D unclear. The germline V gene encodes CDR1 SGHRS and CDR2 YFSETQ. Trimming pared 0 bases from V and 5 bases from J, leaving 6 bases between. The CDR3 runs to 13 residues. The sequenced part of the CDR3 DNA is TGCGCCAGCAGCTTGGAGGGTAGAAACACC. Encoded protein: CASSLEGRNT. The full-length CDR3 reads as CASSLEGRNTIYF.

About this clone itself: The read gets to within 3 residues of the CDR3 end, and the germline J gene fills in the rest. The chain uses TRBV6-1 and TRBJ2-2, with D tentatively TRBD1 (6 bases). The CDR3 consists of 18 residues. Per germline, CDR1 MNHNS and CDR2 SASEGT. The ends were cut back, 0 bases at V and 0 bases at J, with 14 bases in the middle. The CDR3 bases that were read are TGTGCCAGCAGTGAAGCGCTCATGGGGGCGGCGAACACCGGGGAG. Its translation is CASSEALMGAANTGE. The CDR3 reads in full as CASSEALMGAANTGELFF.

Turning to this clone: From the germline J gene comes the end of the CDR3, since the read stops 3 residues before it. V gene TRBV7-2 combines with J gene TRBJ2-7, with 9 bases matching TRBD2. The CDR3 is made up of 15 amino acids. The junction had 6 bases not matched to a gene; V was cut back by 4 bases and J by 2 bases. Germline CDR1 SGHTA, CDR2 FQGNSA. CDR3 in amino acids: CASSSPGLATYEQYF. CDR3 DNA (partial): TGTGCCAGCAGCTCCCCCGGACTAGCGACCTACGAG. The entire variable domain, with the rest obtained from reference TRBV7-2 and TRBJ2-7, is as follows: GAGVSQSPSNKVTEKGKDVELRCDPISGHTALYWYRQSLGQGLEFLIYFQGNSAPDKSGLPSDRFSAERTGGSVSTLTIQRTQQEDSAVYLCASSSPGLATYEQYFGPGTRLTVT.

A word on this clone: The read ends 3 residues shy of where the CDR3 ends; the end is completed using the germline J gene. This chain links TRBV2 with TRBJ1-1; D call uncertain. With 3 bases removed from V and 0 bases from J, the gap between germline ends came to 11 bases. The CDR3 consists of 15 residues. Germline V CDR1 and CDR2: SNHLY, FYNNEI. CDR3: CASSDRGILNTEAFF. CDR3 bases read: TGTGCCAGCAGTGATCGCGGCATTTTGAACACTGAA.

For this clone: The observed sequence ends 3 residues before the CDR3 terminus, with the missing tail filled in from the germline J gene. The J gene is TRBJ2-2, the V gene TRBV7-2; a weak D match, TRBD2 (8 bases). With 5 bases removed from V and 7 bases from J, the gap between germline ends came to 17 bases. The CDR3 runs 15 residues. The germline CDR1 and CDR2 sequences are SGHTA and FQGNSA. Incomplete CDR3 DNA: TGTGCCAGCAGCGCGGGACTAGGGGGCGGCGGGGAG. The encoded protein is CASSAGLGGGGE. The full CDR3 sequence reads CASSAGLGGGGELFF.

On this clone itself: From the germline J gene comes the end of the CDR3, since the read stops 3 residues before it. The gene calls are TRBV9 and TRBJ1-2; tentative D call: TRBD1 (6 bases). Trimming stripped 0 bases from V and 4 bases from J, with 13 bases between. The germline V gene encodes CDR1 SGDLS and CDR2 YYNGEE. The CDR3 runs 15 residues. This CDR3 reads CASSVGQGSTYGYTF. CDR3 DNA (partial): TGTGCCAGCAGCGTAGGTCAGGGGTCGACCTATGGC.

About this clone: The observed sequence ends 3 residues before the CDR3 terminus, with the missing tail filled in from the germline J gene. The genes are TRBV19 and TRBJ2-1; 16 positions agree with TRBD2. Trimming took 5 bases from V and 7 from J; bases not matched to a gene: 8. Germline CDR1 LNHDA, CDR2 SQIVND (reference sequence). CDR3 length: 17 residues. The CDR3 spells CASSAGLAGGLGNEQFF. CDR3 DNA (partial): TGTGCCAGTAGTGCGGGACTAGCGGGAGGGCTTGGTAATGAG.

A note on this clone: The read stops 3 residues short of the end of the CDR3; the missing end is completed from the germline J gene. This chain connects TRBV20-1 to TRBJ2-2; D might be TRBD1 (5 bases). Looked up from germline, CDR1 is DFQATT and CDR2 is SNEGSKA (reference sequence). V lost 2 bases and J lost 4, with 11 bases in between. The CDR3 sequence is 14 residues long. CDR3 DNA, as far as it was read: TGCAGTGCTAGAAACGACAGACGCACCGGGGAG. The encoded protein is CSARNDRRTGE. The CDR3, in full, reads CSARNDRRTGELFF.

Details on this clone: From the germline J gene comes the end of the CDR3, since the read stops 3 residues before it. J is TRBJ2-7 and V is TRBV5-1; D not resolved. This CDR3 region has 12 residues. Between the trimmed V and J ends, which lost 0 bases and 4 bases, there was a span of 5 bases. Germline V lookup: CDR1 SGHRS, CDR2 YFSETQ. The covered CDR3 bases are TGCGCCAGCAGCTTGGAAGGGTACGAG. It translates to CASSLEGYE. The complete CDR3 sequence is CASSLEGYEQYF.

To note about this clone: The read is 3 residues too short to cover the CDR3 end, so that end is filled in from the germline J gene. The chain combines TRBV2 with TRBJ2-2, with 9 bases aligning to TRBD2. CDR1 and CDR2 (germline): SNHLY, FYNNEI. This CDR3 has 16 residues. The trim removed 5 bases at V and 4 bases at J, leaving 8 bases unmatched. Partial CDR3 DNA: TGTGCCAGCAGTTTCGCCGGACTAGCGATCACCGGGGAG. It codes for CASSFAGLAITGE. The entire CDR3 protein reads CASSFAGLAITGELFF. Using reference TRBV2 and TRBJ2-2 for the parts outside the CDR3, the full variable domain is EPEVTQTPSHQVTQMGQEVILRCVPISNHLYFYWYRQILGQKVEFLVSFYNNEISEKSEIFDDQFSVERPDGSNFTLKIRSTKLEDSAMYFCASSFAGLAITGELFFGEGSRLTVL.

A note on this clone: The DNA ends 3 residues before the CDR3 does, and the rest of the CDR3 is filled in from the germline J gene. The genes are TRBV7-9 and TRBJ2-5, with unresolved D. In germline, CDR1 is SEHNR, CDR2 FQNEAQ (reference sequence). The length of the CDR3 is 14 residues. The germline V and J ends were trimmed by 5 bases and 0 bases, with 10 bases remaining between them. The CDR3 here is CASSRYSYQETQYF. CDR3 DNA, as far as it was read: TGTGCCAGCAGCCGGTACAGTTACCAAGAGACC.

Partial CDR3 DNA: TGTGCCAGCAGCCTGACAGGGGGGGCCTCAGATACG. Its protein product is CASSLTGGASDT. The full-length CDR3 reads as CASSLTGGASDTQYF. The V and J genes are TRBV2 and TRBJ2-3; 9 bases are a match to TRBD1. The read ends 3 residues early relative to the CDR3; the germline J gene fills the gap. V dropped 6 bases and J dropped 4; count of bases not matched to a gene: 8. CDR1 and CDR2 (germline): SNHLY, FYNNEI. The CDR3 is 15 residues long.

A note on this clone: The read terminates 3 residues before the CDR3 end, so the remaining end is supplied by the germline J gene. The chain carries TRBV7-2 and TRBJ1-2, with TRBD1 matching over 8 bases. The CDR3 has 15 residues. With V trimmed by 5 bases and J by 5 bases, 10 bases remained unmatched. The germline gives CDR1 SGHTA, CDR2 FQGNSA. The CDR3 DNA, read in part, is TGTGCCAGCAGCCCCCGACAGGGGATGGATTATGGC. Protein product: CASSPRQGMDYG. Given in full, the CDR3 is CASSPRQGMDYGYTF. Filled out from reference TRBV7-2 and TRBJ1-2, the complete variable domain reads GAGVSQSPSNKVTEKGKDVELRCDPISGHTALYWYRQSLGQGLEFLIYFQGNSAPDKSGLPSDRFSAERTGGSVSTLTIQRTQQEDSAVYLCASSPRQGMDYGYTFGSGTRLTVV.

Worth noting for this clone: The read ends 3 residues early relative to the CDR3; the germline J gene fills the gap. This rearrangement joins TRBV18 to TRBJ2-2, with a weak D call TRBD1 (6 bases). V gave up 0 bases and J gave up 4 bases, with 9 bases separating them. Germline values: CDR1 KGHSH, CDR2 LQKENI. CDR3 length: 15 residues. The sequenced CDR3 bases are TGTGCCAGCTCACCACCGGGACACGGCACCGGGGAG. It codes for CASSPPGHGTGE. From start to end, the CDR3 is CASSPPGHGTGELFF.

Of note for this clone: The DNA ends 3 residues before the CDR3 does, and the rest of the CDR3 is filled in from the germline J gene. This chain links TRBV19 with TRBJ2-1; D perhaps matches TRBD1 (7 bases). CDR3 size: 16 residues. V gave up 9 bases and J gave up 4 bases, with 22 bases separating them. Germline V CDR1 and CDR2: LNHDA, SQIVND (reference sequence). CDR3 loop: CASRGAGGGRYNEQFF. Incomplete CDR3 DNA: TGTGCCAGCAGGGGGGCTGGTGGGGGTCGGTACAATGAG.

This clone ranks as medium-sized (0.01 to 0.1%) in terms of frequency. The read ends 3 residues before the CDR3 terminus; that terminus is restored from the germline J gene. The rearrangement joins TRBV6-2 or TRBV6-3 to TRBJ1-1, with a tentative D call TRBD1 (5 bases). Germline CDR1 and CDR2: MNHEY and SVGEGT. The CDR3 is 14 residues long. The germline V and J ends were trimmed by 4 bases and 0 bases, with 9 bases remaining between them. The chain's CDR3 is CASSSDSMNTEAFF. The CDR3 bases that were read are TGTGCCAGCAGTTCAGACAGCATGAACACTGAA.

The CDR3: CASSSVDRDSNQPQHF. The CDR3 DNA, read in part, is TGTGCCAGCAGCTCCGTTGACAGGGATAGCAATCAGCCC. The chain couples TRBV7-8 to TRBJ1-5; the match to TRBD1 covers 7 bases. The CDR3 end is not reached by the read, which stops 3 residues before it; the germline J gene fills it in. The CDR3 is made up of 16 amino acids. CDR1 and CDR2 (germline): SGHVS, FQNEAQ. V gave up 4 bases and J gave up 0 bases; unmatched junction bases: 6.

According to its frequency, this clone is medium-sized. The read ends 3 residues early relative to the CDR3; the germline J gene fills the gap. V and J are TRBV5-4 and TRBJ2-5, with TRBD1 matching 7 bases. The CDR3 runs 14 residues. Trimming cost V 2 bases and J 6 bases; bases outside gene matches: 7. The germline gives CDR1 SGHNT, CDR2 YYREEE (reference sequence). CDR3 sequence: CASSFLQGMQTQYF. CDR3 DNA (partial): TGTGCCAGCAGCTTTTTACAGGGGATGCAGACC.

Comments on this clone: Read data end 3 residues before the CDR3 end; the end is taken from the germline J gene. The rearrangement joins TRBV7-2 to TRBJ2-7; D not certain. V lost 3 bases to trimming and J lost 3 bases, with 12 bases between them. The CDR3 length is 14 residues. Germline values: CDR1 SGHTA, CDR2 FQGNSA. Incomplete CDR3 DNA: TGTGCCAGCAGCTTTGGGCAGCTTTTCTACGAG. Protein sequence: CASSFGQLFYE. The whole CDR3 reads CASSFGQLFYEQYF.